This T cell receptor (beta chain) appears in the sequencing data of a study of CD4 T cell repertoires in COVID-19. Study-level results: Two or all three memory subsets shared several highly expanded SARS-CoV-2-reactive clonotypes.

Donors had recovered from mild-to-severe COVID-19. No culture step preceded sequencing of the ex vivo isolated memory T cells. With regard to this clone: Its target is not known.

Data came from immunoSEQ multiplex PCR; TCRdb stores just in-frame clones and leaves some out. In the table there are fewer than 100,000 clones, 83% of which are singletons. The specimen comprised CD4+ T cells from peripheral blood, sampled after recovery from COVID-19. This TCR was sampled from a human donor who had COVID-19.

The CDR3 region is CATRPPQGFNTGELFF. Written as DNA, the CDR3 is TGTGCCACCCGCCCCCCACAGGGTTTTAACACCGGGGAGCTGTTTTTT. The rearrangement joins TRBV19 to TRBJ2-2, with D tentatively TRBD1 (6 bases). Trimming took off 10 bases at V and 2 bases at J, with 20 bases between the two ends. CDR3 length equals 16 residues. The germline V gene has CDR1 LNHDA and CDR2 SQIVND (reference sequence).